This TCR beta chain was sequenced in a study of cytomegalovirus exposure and HLA in healthy donors. Background on the study: Within an early data release were about 90 million unique TCRs drawn from HLA-typed donors. Study outcomes and limitations: A later examination showed that TCR association rates differed by HLA locus, with DRB1 most and HLA-C fewest. Researchers reported from a later analysis that most CMV-associated TCR beta chains appeared HLA-restricted.

Vbeta (60) and Jbeta (13) primers were used in the PCR. TCRdb's copy holds only in-frame clones and misses some; the assay was immunoSEQ multiplex PCR. The data show under 200,000 clones, roughly 80% seen once. At the time of sampling, donors were nominally healthy, though unrecorded immune exposures were likely. This clone was recorded a few times. The antigen is unknown. The V end lost 3 bases, the J end lost 0 bases, and 9 bases lay between the germline ends. CDR1 MDHEN and CDR2 SYDVKM come from the germline V gene. This CDR3 is built from 15 residues. The chain uses TRBV28 and TRBJ2-1; perhaps TRBD2 as D (6 bases). Sequences were obtained from PBMCs. This clonotype was obtained from a woman between 18 and 29 years old in good health and CMV-seronegative. The CDR3 loop reads CASSFTGGSYNEQFF. The CDR3 region has the DNA TGTGCCAGCAGTTTTACCGGGGGCTCCTACAATGAGCAGTTCTTC.